This T cell receptor (beta chain) is drawn from a study of post-analysis software for immune sequencing data. Study as a whole: Included among the disease courses, which were recorded for the cohort, were relapsing-remitting, secondary progressive and progressive-relapsing multiple sclerosis. Study outcomes and limitations: In patients, TRBV5-6, TRBV5-1 and TRBV20-1 belonged to five TRBV segments found more frequently than in controls. Normalized Chao1 diversity in multiple sclerosis patients fell significantly below that of controls.

The CDR3 has 14 amino acids. CDR1 is MDHEN, CDR2 SYDVKM, per germline. With 3 bases clipped from V and 6 bases from J, the junction kept 3 bases outside the gene matches. cDNA libraries of TCR beta carried unique molecular identifiers. TCRdb reprocessed the PCR reads with MiXCR, giving one entry per CDR3 protein. The sample shows 750,000 to 900,000 distinct CDR3 sequences, 35% to 55% of them seen only once. This clonotype appeared a few times. Antigen: not known. The clonotype comes from a girl aged 5 to 17 with multiple sclerosis. Material for sequencing was blood. The chain uses TRBV28 and TRBJ2-4; TRBD2 matches 9 bases. CDR3 amino acids: CASSFLAGVNIQYF. In DNA, the CDR3 is TGTGCCAGCAGTTTCTTAGCGGGGGTAAACATTCAGTACTTC.